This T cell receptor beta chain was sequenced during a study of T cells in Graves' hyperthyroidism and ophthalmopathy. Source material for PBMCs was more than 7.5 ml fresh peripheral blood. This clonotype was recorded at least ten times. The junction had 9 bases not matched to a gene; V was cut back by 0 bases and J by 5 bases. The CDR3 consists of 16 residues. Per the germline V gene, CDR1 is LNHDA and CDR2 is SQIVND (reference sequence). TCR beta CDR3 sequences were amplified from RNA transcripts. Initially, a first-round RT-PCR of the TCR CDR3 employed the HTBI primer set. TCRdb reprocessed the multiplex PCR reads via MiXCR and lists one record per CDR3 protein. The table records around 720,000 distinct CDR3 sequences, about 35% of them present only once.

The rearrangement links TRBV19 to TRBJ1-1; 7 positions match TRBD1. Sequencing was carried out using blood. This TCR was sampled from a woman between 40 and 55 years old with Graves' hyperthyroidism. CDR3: CASSIDDRQGDTEAFF. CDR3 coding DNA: TGTGCCAGTAGTATAGATGATCGACAGGGTGATACTGAAGCTTTCTTT.